The clone carrying this TCR beta chain was seen repeatedly, ten times or more. Its target is unknown. Researchers barred patients who had uncontrolled infection, other autoimmune disease, pregnancy or lactation. Thyroid ultrasound and orbital computed tomography, with clinical symptoms and serum thyroxine and TRAb, informed diagnoses. V was pared by 3 bases and J by 3 bases, with 12 bases between. Germline assignment: CDR1 KGHSH and CDR2 LQKENI. There are 14 residues in the CDR3. These data are taken from a study of T cells in Graves' hyperthyroidism and ophthalmopathy. Researchers took RNA transcripts and amplified the TCR beta CDR3 regions from them. HTBI primers drove first-round RT-PCR of the TCR CDR3. TCRdb reprocessed the multiplex PCR reads with MiXCR, giving one entry per CDR3 protein. The sample holds 560,000 or so distinct CDR3 sequences, 15% to 20% seen once. Regarding the study as a whole: Most thyroid-expanded clonotypes above 0.001 were also found in blood.

The gene calls are TRBV18 and TRBJ2-7; D gene unclear. The sample was blood. The clonotype originates from a man between 40 and 49 years old with Graves' ophthalmopathy. The CDR3 DNA reads as TGTGCCAGCTCACCCCGAGAACCCAGCTACGAGCAGTACTTC. Translating gives CASSPREPSYEQYF.